This TCR beta chain was obtained from a study of control samples from healthy donors and cancer patients. Germline V CDR1 and CDR2: KGHSH, LQKENI. V shed 3 bases, J shed 0 bases, and the junction held 2 bases outside the gene matches. This CDR3 spans 14 amino acids. Assay: immunoSEQ multiplex PCR; the TCRdb copy retains only in-frame clones and omits some. The table records 65,000 to 100,000 clones, roughly 91% of them present only once. The sequencing sample was made of blood. V is TRBV18 and J is TRBJ2-7, with TRBD1 identical over 7 bases. This TCR was sampled from a man aged 50-60 years in good health. CDR3 DNA: TGTGCCAGCTCACCCGGGACAGTCTCCTACGAGCAGTACTTC. This translates into CASSPGTVSYEQYF.